These 4 T cell receptor beta chains came from one sample sequenced in a study of siplizumab effects on memory and regulatory T cells. Sequencing was performed with immunoSEQ multiplex PCR; in TCRdb, only in-frame clones are kept and a portion is missing. The sample yields some 100,000 clones, about 92% seen once. Sequenced sample: Tregs sorted from blood. Every receptor here comes from a human donor in good health.

This clone was detected only once. V gene TRBV6-1 combines with J gene TRBJ1-5; 9 bases match TRBD1. The junction had 4 bases not matched to a gene; V was cut back by 3 bases and J by 1 base. This CDR3 comprises 16 residues. Germline V gene lookup returns CDR1 MNHNS and CDR2 SASEGT. This chain's CDR3 is CASSDGTGRSNQPQHF. The CDR3 DNA reads as TGTGCCAGCAGTGATGGGACAGGGAGGAGCAATCAGCCCCAGCATTTT.

This clone was seen a few times. The V and J genes are TRBV2 and TRBJ1-5, with 9 bases aligning to TRBD1. The CDR3 has 16 residues. Germline V gives CDR1 SNHLY, CDR2 FYNNEI. The ends lost 4 bases at V and 3 bases at J; junction bases unmatched: 7. The CDR3 region is CASSARTGAPNQPQHF. The CDR3 DNA is TGTGCCAGCAGTGCCCGGACAGGGGCCCCCAATCAGCCCCAGCATTTT. The full variable domain, rest sourced from reference TRBV2 and TRBJ1-5, is EPEVTQTPSHQVTQMGQEVILRCVPISNHLYFYWYRQILGQKVEFLVSFYNNEISEKSEIFDDQFSVERPDGSNFTLKIRSTKLEDSAMYFCASSARTGAPNQPQHFGDGTRLSIL.

The V and J genes are TRBV11-2 and TRBJ2-7; no clear D gene. CDR1 is SGHAT, CDR2 FQNNGV, per germline. V lost 4 bases, J lost 5 bases, and 12 bases lay in between. The length of the CDR3 is 13 residues. CDR3 in DNA: TGTGCCAGCAGCTCCCTCCACTGGGACGAGCAGTACTTC. Its translation is CASSSLHWDEQYF.

The V and J genes are TRBV4-1 and TRBJ2-3, with D maybe TRBD1 (6 bases). The germline V gene encodes CDR1 MGHRA and CDR2 YSYEKL. The CDR3 is 13 amino acids. Trimming removed 1 base at V and 6 bases at J, with 8 bases between. The CDR3 sequence: CASSQGTGDTQYF. Written as DNA, the CDR3 is TGCGCCAGCAGCCAAGGTACAGGGGATACGCAGTATTTT.